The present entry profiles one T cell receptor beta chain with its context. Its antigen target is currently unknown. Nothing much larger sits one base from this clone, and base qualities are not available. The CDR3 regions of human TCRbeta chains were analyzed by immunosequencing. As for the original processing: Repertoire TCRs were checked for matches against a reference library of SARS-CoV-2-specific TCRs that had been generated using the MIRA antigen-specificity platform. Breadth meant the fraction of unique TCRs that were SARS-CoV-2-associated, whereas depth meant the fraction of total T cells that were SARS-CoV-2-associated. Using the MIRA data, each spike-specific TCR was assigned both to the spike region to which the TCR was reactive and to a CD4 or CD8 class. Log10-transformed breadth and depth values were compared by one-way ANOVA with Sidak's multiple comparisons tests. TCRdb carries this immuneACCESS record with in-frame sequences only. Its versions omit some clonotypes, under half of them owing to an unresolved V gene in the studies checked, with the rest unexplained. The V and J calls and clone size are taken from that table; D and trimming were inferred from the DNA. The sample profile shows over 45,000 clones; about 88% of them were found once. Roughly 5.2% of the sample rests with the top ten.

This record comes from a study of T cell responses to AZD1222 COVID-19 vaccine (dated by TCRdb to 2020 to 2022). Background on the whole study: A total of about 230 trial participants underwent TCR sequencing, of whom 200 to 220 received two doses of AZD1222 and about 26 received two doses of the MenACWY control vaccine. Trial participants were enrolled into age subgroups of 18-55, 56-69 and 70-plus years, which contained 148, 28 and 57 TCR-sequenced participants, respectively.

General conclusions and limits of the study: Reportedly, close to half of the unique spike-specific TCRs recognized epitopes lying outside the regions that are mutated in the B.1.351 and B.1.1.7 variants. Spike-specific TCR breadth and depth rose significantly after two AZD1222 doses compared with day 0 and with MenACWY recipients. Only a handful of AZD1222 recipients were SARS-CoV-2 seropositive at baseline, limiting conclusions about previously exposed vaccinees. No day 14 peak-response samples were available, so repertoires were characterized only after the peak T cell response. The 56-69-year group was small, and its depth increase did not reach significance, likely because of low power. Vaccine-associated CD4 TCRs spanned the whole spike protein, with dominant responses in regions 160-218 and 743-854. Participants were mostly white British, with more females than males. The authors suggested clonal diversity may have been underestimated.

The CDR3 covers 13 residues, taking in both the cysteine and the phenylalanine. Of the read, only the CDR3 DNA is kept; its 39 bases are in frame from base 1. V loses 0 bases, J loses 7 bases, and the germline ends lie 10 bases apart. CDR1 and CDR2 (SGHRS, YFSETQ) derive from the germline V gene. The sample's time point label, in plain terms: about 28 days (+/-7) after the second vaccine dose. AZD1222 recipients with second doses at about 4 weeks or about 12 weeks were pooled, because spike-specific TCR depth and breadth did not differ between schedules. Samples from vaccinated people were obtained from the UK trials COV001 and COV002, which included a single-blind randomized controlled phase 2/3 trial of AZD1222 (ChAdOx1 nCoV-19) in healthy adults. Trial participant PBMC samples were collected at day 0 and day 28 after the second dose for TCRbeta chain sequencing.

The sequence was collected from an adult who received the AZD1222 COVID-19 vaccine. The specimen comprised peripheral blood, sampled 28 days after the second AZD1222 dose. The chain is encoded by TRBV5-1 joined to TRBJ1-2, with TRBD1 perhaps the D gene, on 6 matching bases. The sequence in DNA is TGCGCCAGCAGCTTGGAGACAGGCTTTGGCTACACCTTC. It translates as CASSLETGFGYTF.